This T cell receptor beta chain appears in the sequencing data of a study of OX40 agonist ivuxolimab in advanced cancers. Study information: Having had anti-PD-1, anti-PD-L1 or anti-CTLA-4 therapy before was allowed, and about 40% had some.

Data came from immunoSEQ multiplex PCR; TCRdb stores just in-frame clones and leaves some out. The sample holds some 77,000 clones, around 83% seen once. Between the trimmed V and J ends, which lost 0 bases and 0 bases, there was a span of 15 bases. Germline V gene sequence: CDR1 MNHEY, CDR2 SMNVEV (reference sequence). There are 18 residues in the CDR3. About this clone: Its antigen is unknown.

Broader study findings: By week 6 at 0.1 to 3.0 mg/kg, blood CD4+ and CD8+ T cells had expanded clonally.

The sequence came from an adult with an advanced solid tumor such as melanoma, head and neck, liver or kidney cancer. V is TRBV27 and J is TRBJ1-5, with a weak D call TRBD1 (6 bases). This material consisted of CD4+ or CD8+ T cells sorted from blood, taken in a trial of the OX40 agonist ivuxolimab. The CDR3 sequence is CASSLSLQGMYSNQPQHF. As DNA, the CDR3 is TGTGCCAGCAGTTTATCGCTACAGGGCATGTATAGCAATCAGCCCCAGCATTTT.